The 19 T cell receptor beta chains listed next were all sequenced from one sample in a study of shared clonotypes between healthy human individuals (dated by TCRdb to the early 2020s). CD8 naive samples were obtained by positive selection for CCR7 among CD45RO-negative cells, yielding a CD45RA+CCR7+ population from which TemRA cells were excluded. The library came from the immunoSEQ multiplex PCR assay. TCRdb mirrors the immuneACCESS table, restricted to in-frame sequences. Some clones are absent from its copies; in checked studies, under half trace to an unresolved V gene, and the reason for the others is unknown. This sample comprises around 1.9 million clones, 90% to 95% of them detected only once. The ten largest make up under 2% of the sample. The source material was naive CD8+ T cells from PBMCs. The cell subset or site label corresponds to: CD45RA+CCR7+. The receptors were sampled from a young man in good health. Some clones in this sample may be carry-over from other donors' samples.

As regards this clone: Other DNA sequences from this sample encode an identical CDR3 as well. The chain carries TRBV9 and TRBJ2-7; 7 bases are shared with TRBD2. This CDR3 has 14 residues. V shed 2 bases, J shed 2 bases, and the junction held 4 bases outside the gene matches. The V gene's germline CDR1 is SGDLS and CDR2 YYNGEE. The CDR3 here is CASSVGAGAYEQYF. The DNA of the CDR3 is TGTGCCAGCAGCGTCGGGGCGGGAGCCTACGAGCAGTACTTC.

The V and J genes are TRBV30 and TRBJ2-7, with D possibly TRBD1 on 5 matching bases. Trimming pared 7 bases from V and 6 bases from J, leaving 16 bases between. The CDR3 runs 12 residues. Looked up from germline, CDR1 is GTSNPN and CDR2 is SVGIG (reference sequence). The CDR3 here is CALTELYPEQYF. DNA for the CDR3: TGTGCCTTGACAGAACTCTATCCCGAGCAGTACTTC.

In the case of this clone: The sample contains more than one DNA sequence encoding this CDR3. The CDR3: CASSFAVSYEQYF. As DNA, the CDR3 is TGTGCCAGCAGTTTTGCAGTCTCCTACGAGCAGTACTTC. This chain connects TRBV27 to TRBJ2-7; D is ambiguous. This CDR3 comprises 13 residues. Germline V gene data show CDR1 as MNHEY and CDR2 as SMNVEV (reference sequence). Trimming cost V 3 bases and J 0 bases, with 6 bases left between them.

This chain links TRBV9 with TRBJ1-2; D is ambiguous. This CDR3 is built from 13 residues. The germline V gene encodes CDR1 SGDLS and CDR2 YYNGEE. The V and J ends lost 2 bases and 7 bases respectively, with 12 bases between them. The CDR3 sequence is CASSVGRGSGYTF. CDR3 in DNA: TGTGCCAGCAGCGTGGGGAGAGGAAGTGGCTACACCTTC.

The V gene is TRBV6-5, the J gene TRBJ1-1; no clear D. CDR1 MNHEY and CDR2 SVGAGI come from the germline V gene. The CDR3 covers 14 residues. V was shortened by 4 bases and J by 0 bases, with 9 bases between the two germline ends. The CDR3 DNA is TGTGCCAGCAGTTTTGAGTCCATGAACACTGAAGCTTTCTTT. It encodes CASSFESMNTEAFF.

With regard to this clone: Additional DNA sequences in this sample encode the identical CDR3. The CDR3 is CAWSVLGGYEQYF. DNA for the CDR3: TGTGCCTGGAGTGTACTCGGGGGCTACGAGCAGTACTTC. This chain connects TRBV30 to TRBJ2-7; a possible D gene is TRBD2 (6 bases). This CDR3 has 13 residues. The germline gives CDR1 GTSNPN, CDR2 SVGIG (reference sequence). The V end lost 0 bases, the J end lost 3 bases, and 9 bases lay between the germline ends. Full variable domain (missing parts from reference TRBV30 and TRBJ2-7): SQTIHQWPATLVQPVGSPLSLECTVEGTSNPNLYWYRQAAGRGLQLLFYSVGIGQISSEVPQNLSASRPQDRQFILSSKKLLLSDSGFYLCAWSVLGGYEQYFGPGTRLTVT.

This sequence joins TRBV7-9 and TRBJ2-7; D might be TRBD2 (6 bases). CDR3 length: 12 residues. V was cut by 5 bases and J by 6 bases, with 11 bases left in between. Per germline, CDR1 SEHNR and CDR2 FQNEAQ (reference sequence). The CDR3 protein is CASSPLGGEQYF. In nucleotides, the CDR3 is TGTGCCAGCAGCCCCCTGGGGGGCGAGCAGTACTTC.

Of note for this clone: One junction end disagrees with the germline gene, perhaps due to a read error. The chain carries TRBV29-1 and TRBJ2-5; 7 nucleotides agree with TRBD2. Germline CDR1 reads SQVTM; CDR2 reads ANQGSEA. There are 13 residues in the CDR3. The CDR3 sequence: CSVLTSPSEAQYF. The CDR3 DNA reads TGCAGCGTCCTGACTAGCCCCTCAGAGGCCCAGTACTTC.

The chain couples TRBV27 to TRBJ2-3; TRBD1 might be the D (5 bases). This CDR3 has 13 residues. Trimming took off 6 bases at V and 1 base at J, with 8 bases between the two ends. Germline CDR1 is MNHEY and CDR2 is SMNVEV (reference sequence). The CDR3, as DNA: TGTGCCAGCAGGGGGCTCCGCACAGATACGCAGTATTTT. Translated: CASRGLRTDTQYF.

The J gene is TRBJ2-1, the V gene TRBV5-4, with a tentative D call TRBD2 (6 bases). V dropped 1 base and J dropped 7 bases, with 15 bases sitting between them. Germline V CDR1 and CDR2: SGHNT, YYREEE (reference sequence). The CDR3 consists of 15 residues. In nucleotides, the CDR3 is TGTGCCAGCAGCTTGAGGGGACTTCGGGCTAATGAGCAGTTCTTC. Its translation: CASSLRGLRANEQFF.

This sequence joins TRBV5-6 and TRBJ2-7; TRBD2 agrees at 8 bases. The germline gives CDR1 SGHDT, CDR2 YYEEEE. V lost 3 bases to trimming and J lost 3 bases; unmatched junction nucleotides: 5. The CDR3 contains 14 residues. The CDR3 sequence is CASSSGTSIYEQYF. Written as DNA, the CDR3 is TGTGCCAGCAGCTCCGGGACTAGTATCTACGAGCAGTACTTC.

CDR3 in DNA: TGTGCCAGCAGCCCATGGGGCGGTAATCAGCCCCAGCATTTT. Its translation is CASSPWGGNQPQHF. V and J are TRBV9 and TRBJ1-5; the D gene is possibly TRBD1 (5 bases). This CDR3 comprises 14 residues. Trimming stripped 4 bases from V and 4 bases from J, with 12 bases between. Germline-derived CDR1 and CDR2 are SGDLS and YYNGEE.

This clone was found once. This chain joins TRBV27 and TRBJ2-7; 9 positions match TRBD1. Looked up from germline, CDR1 is MNHEY and CDR2 is SMNVEV (reference sequence). Losses at the gene ends were 4 bases for V and 5 bases for J; bases not matched to a gene: 6. This CDR3 comprises 14 residues. In DNA form, the CDR3 reads TGTGCCAGCAGTTCGGACAGGGGATATGACGAGCAGTACTTC. Protein: CASSSDRGYDEQYF.

This chain connects TRBV27 to TRBJ2-7; D may correspond to TRBD1 or TRBD2 (5 bases each). This CDR3 has 15 amino acids. Germline CDR1 MNHEY, CDR2 SMNVEV (reference sequence). V gave up 6 bases and J gave up 3 bases, with 18 bases separating them. CDR3 bases: TGTGCCAGCAGGTATAAAGGGGCGGAGGTCTACGAGCAGTACTTC. The encoded protein is CASRYKGAEVYEQYF.

The chain recombines TRBV9 with TRBJ2-7; D gene uncertain. The V gene's germline CDR1 is SGDLS and CDR2 YYNGEE. V lost 3 bases to trimming and J lost 3 bases, with 10 bases between them. The CDR3 has 13 residues. In DNA form, the CDR3 reads TGTGCCAGCAGCGGTGAGCTAGACTACGAGCAGTACTTC. It encodes CASSGELDYEQYF. The full variable domain, rest sourced from reference TRBV9 and TRBJ2-7, is DSGVTQTPKHLITATGQRVTLRCSPRSGDLSVYWYQQSLDQGLQFLIQYYNGEERAKGNILERFSAQQFPDLHSELNLSSLELGDSALYFCASSGELDYEQYFGPGTRLTVT.

The genes are TRBV29-1 and TRBJ1-2, with TRBD1 identical over 9 bases. Per the germline V gene, CDR1 is SQVTM and CDR2 is ANQGSEA. This CDR3 is 13 amino acids long. The V gene end was trimmed by 6 bases and the J gene end by 3 bases; junction bases not matched to a gene: 5. This CDR3 is CSVGDRDDYGYTF. The CDR3 DNA follows: TGCAGCGTCGGGGACAGGGATGACTATGGCTACACCTTC.

The chain has TRBV7-6 and TRBJ2-7; weak D call: TRBD1 (5 bases). The CDR3 is 13 residues long. Trimming shortened V by 5 bases and J by 3 bases, and 11 bases separated the two germline ends. The germline V gene has CDR1 SGHVS and CDR2 FNYEAQ. CDR3 in DNA: TGTGCCAGCAGCCTGGGGCGGTACTACGAGCAGTACTTC. This encodes CASSLGRYYEQYF.

The chain uses TRBV2 and TRBJ1-4; possible D gene TRBD1, 6 bases. The CDR3 loop spans 13 amino acids. Trimming took off 8 bases at V and 6 bases at J, with 13 bases between the two ends. Germline-derived CDR1 and CDR2 are SNHLY and FYNNEI. The CDR3 reads CASGGYRDEKLFF. CDR3 in DNA: TGTGCCAGCGGAGGATACAGGGATGAAAAACTGTTTTTT.

The V gene is TRBV28, the J gene TRBJ2-3, with D possibly matching TRBD2 (6 bases). The CDR3 sequence is 19 residues long. Germline-derived CDR1 and CDR2 are MDHEN and SYDVKM. Trimming pared 3 bases from V and 0 bases from J, leaving 22 bases between. The CDR3 region is CASSFPVSGALSSTDTQYF. The CDR3 region has the DNA TGTGCCAGCAGTTTTCCCGTTAGCGGAGCGTTGTCTAGCACAGATACGCAGTATTTT.